What follows is one T cell receptor (beta chain) and its context. This sample is part of a study of human T cells and chemical hapten exposure. The time point is: patch test 2, 6 weeks after DPC sensitization. Treatment denoted: therapeutic diphenylcyclopropenone sensitization with weekly scalp DPC. TCRdb reprocessed the RACE reads via MiXCR and lists one record per CDR3 protein. The data contain approximately 82,000 distinct CDR3 sequences, about 6.6% of them singletons. The germline V gene has CDR1 MNHNS and CDR2 SASEGT. The V gene lost 7 bases and the J gene lost 5 bases, with 12 bases spanning the gap. CDR3 length: 14 amino acids.

The source is a woman aged 25 to 39 with alopecia areata. Some clones in this sample may be carry-over from other donors' samples. The sequencing here drew on whole blood, taken in connection with sensitization to the hapten diphenylcyclopropenone (DPC). This rearrangement joins TRBV6-1 to TRBJ1-6; D gene ambiguous. The CDR3 region has the DNA TGTGCCAGCATGGACCGCTCGCATAATTCACCCCTCCACTTT. Amino acid sequence: CASMDRSHNSPLHF.